This T cell receptor beta chain was found in a study of blood T cell repertoires in COVID-19. Those enrolled in Seattle joined during active infection and were followed longitudinally afterward. Generated by immunoSEQ multiplex PCR, the TCRdb table keeps only in-frame clones and is missing some. The data contain fewer than 300,000 clones, just over 85% of them singletons. Germline assignment: CDR1 SGHRS and CDR2 YFSETQ. V lost 3 bases and J 4 bases, leaving 8 bases between the germline ends. This CDR3 region has 13 residues. Sequencing was done on a sample of peripheral blood. V and J are TRBV5-1 and TRBJ1-3; D is perhaps TRBD1 (5 bases). The TCR sequence derives from a man between 45 and 60 years old with COVID-19, enrolled during active disease. The CDR3 nucleotides are TGCGCCAGCAGCTGGGACTTGGGAAACACCATATATTTT. Translation gives CASSWDLGNTIYF.